These 8 T cell receptor beta chains were sequenced from one sample in a study of siplizumab effects on memory and regulatory T cells. Using immunoSEQ multiplex PCR, the repertoire was profiled, and TCRdb retains in-frame clones only, with some absent. The sample consists of 45,000 to 50,000 clones, about 90% of them appearing once. The specimen sequenced was naive CD8+ T cells sorted from blood. The receptors originated from a human donor in good health.

The CDR3: CASSRYGTATDTQYF. The CDR3 DNA reads as TGTGCCAGCAGTAGATACGGGACAGCTACAGATACGCAGTATTTT. The chain couples TRBV6-6 to TRBJ2-3, with TRBD1 matching over 7 bases. Germline loops: CDR1 MNHNY, CDR2 SVGAGI (reference sequence). V was clipped by 5 bases and J by 3 bases; unmatched bases: 8. The length of the CDR3 is 15 residues.

The count of this clone is one. The chain uses TRBV7-9 and TRBJ1-4; 10 nucleotides match TRBD1. Germline V gene data show CDR1 as SEHNR and CDR2 as FQNEAQ (reference sequence). The CDR3 spans 17 residues. V was clipped by 5 bases and J by 4 bases; unmatched bases: 10. The DNA for the CDR3 is TGTGCCAGCAGCCCCTACGGGACAGGGGTAGATAATGAAAAACTGTTTTTT. Translated: CASSPYGTGVDNEKLFF.

This rearrangement joins TRBV6-1 to TRBJ2-7, with no clear D. Trimming removed 4 bases at V and 2 bases at J, with 9 bases between. CDR1 is MNHNS and CDR2 is SASEGT in the germline V gene. The CDR3 is made up of 13 amino acids. This CDR3 is CASSALPAYEQYF. CDR3 nucleotides: TGTGCCAGCAGTGCCCTGCCCGCCTACGAGCAGTACTTC.

This chain uses TRBV11-2 with TRBJ2-7; 9 bases align to TRBD1. CDR3 length: 15 amino acids. Germline trimming cut 2 bases from V and 6 bases from J; bases unmatched to any gene: 8. The germline V gene encodes CDR1 SGHAT and CDR2 FQNNGV. DNA for the CDR3: TGTGCCAGCAGCTTACTTGGACAGGGGAGCAGCGAGCAGTACTTC. This codes for CASSLLGQGSSEQYF. Full variable domain (outside the CDR3, taken from reference TRBV11-2 and TRBJ2-7): EAGVAQSPRYKIIEKRQSVAFWCNPISGHATLYWYQQILGQGPKLLIQFQNNGVVDDSQLPKDRFSAERLKGVDSTLKIQPAKLEDSAVYLCASSLLGQGSSEQYFGPGTRLTVT.

In DNA, the CDR3 is TGTGCCAGCGGGGCCGGGGCCTACGAGCAGTACTTC. Protein: CASGAGAYEQYF. V usage is TRBV27 and J usage is TRBJ2-7; perhaps D is TRBD1 or TRBD2 (5 bases each). This CDR3 comprises 12 residues. The germline gives CDR1 MNHEY, CDR2 SMNVEV (reference sequence). Between the trimmed V and J ends, which lost 8 bases and 2 bases, there was a span of 10 bases.

This clone turned up a few times. The V gene is TRBV27, the J gene TRBJ1-4; no reliable D call. V dropped 4 bases and J dropped 8 bases, with 5 bases sitting between them. This CDR3 is 11 amino acids long. Germline V gene lookup returns CDR1 MNHEY and CDR2 SMNVEV (reference sequence). The CDR3 reads CASSYREKLFF. DNA for the CDR3: TGTGCCAGCAGTTATAGGGAAAAACTGTTTTTT. Full variable domain (outside the CDR3, taken from reference TRBV27 and TRBJ1-4): EAQVTQNPRYLITVTGKKLTVTCSQNMNHEYMSWYRQDPGLGLRQIYYSMNVEVTDKGDVPEGYKVSRKEKRNFPLILESPSPNQTSLYFCASSYREKLFFGSGTQLSVL.

This clone came up once. The V gene is TRBV9, the J gene TRBJ1-2, with TRBD1 matching 8 bases. The CDR3 runs to 18 residues. The germline gives CDR1 SGDLS, CDR2 YYNGEE. V lost 0 bases, J lost 2 bases, and 12 bases stayed unmatched. The CDR3 is CASSVAGDPGQGNYGYTF. The CDR3 DNA reads as TGTGCCAGCAGCGTAGCGGGGGATCCCGGACAGGGCAACTATGGCTACACCTTC.

The chain joins TRBV27 to TRBJ2-1; 8 bases line up with TRBD2. CDR3 length: 16 residues. Germline assignment: CDR1 MNHEY and CDR2 SMNVEV (reference sequence). J lost 3 bases, V lost 2 bases, and 6 bases had no gene match. The CDR3 reads CASSLSETSVYNEQFF. The DNA for the CDR3 is TGTGCCAGCAGTTTAAGTGAGACTAGCGTCTACAATGAGCAGTTCTTC.